This T cell receptor (beta chain) is from a study of molecular identifiers for immune sequencing clone quantification. Study context: Four of five RNA aliquots from about 19,000 or 110,000 naive CD8 T cells were sequenced.

This clonotype was recorded at least ten times. This CDR3 has 15 residues. Trimming stripped 6 bases from V and 6 bases from J, with 18 bases between. Germline CDR1 LNHDA, CDR2 SQIVND (reference sequence). Libraries of bulk TCR were made by previously described methods (with listed TCR primers). TCRdb recomputed calls from the PCR reads with MiXCR, one row per CDR3 protein. The data show hundreds of thousands of distinct CDR3 sequences, about 20% seen once. Source material: naive CD8+ T cells from blood, with Jurkat cell RNA spiked in. The subset here: FACS-sorted CD8+CD4-CCR7+CD45RA+ naive T cells. The rearrangement uses TRBV19 and TRBJ2-4; TRBD2 might be the D (5 bases). The source of this sequence is a human donor in good health. Some libraries in this study had Jurkat cell RNA spiked in. CDR3 coding DNA: TGTGCCAGTAGGGCCGGGAACCCAGCCGGAAACATTCAGTACTTC. This encodes CASRAGNPAGNIQYF.